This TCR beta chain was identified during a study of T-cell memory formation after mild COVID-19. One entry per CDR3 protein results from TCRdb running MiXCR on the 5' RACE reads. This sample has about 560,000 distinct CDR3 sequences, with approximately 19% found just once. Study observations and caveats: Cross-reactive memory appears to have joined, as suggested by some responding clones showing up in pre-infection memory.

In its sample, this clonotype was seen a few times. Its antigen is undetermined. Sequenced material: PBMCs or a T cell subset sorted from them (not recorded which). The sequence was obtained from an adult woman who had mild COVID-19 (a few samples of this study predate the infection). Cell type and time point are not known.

CDR3 sequence reads: CASSVGSDSYEQYF. The CDR3 DNA is TGTGCCAGCAGCGTAGGGAGCGACTCCTACGAGCAGTACTTC. The chain employs TRBV9 and TRBJ2-7, with D hard to call. Per germline, CDR1 SGDLS and CDR2 YYNGEE. CDR3 length: 14 residues. V lost 0 bases, J lost 0 bases, and 7 bases lay in between.